This T cell receptor beta chain was captured by sequencing in a study of human thymus T cells (dated by TCRdb to about 2020). General notes on the study: The study characterized TCR alpha and beta repertoires from under 10 infant thymus samples and a few related peripheral blood samples. Donor ages ranged from roughly 7 to 250 days, and the cohort comprised five or six male and a couple of female infants. Summary of the overall study and its limitations: On average, thymus samples gave around 810,000 unique TCRB clonotypes, whereas blood samples gave roughly 80,000. The related research reported highly overlapping thymic TCR repertoires among unrelated individuals. V and J gene segment usage appeared biased in both thymic and peripheral blood repertoires.

CDR1 and CDR2 were assigned from the germline V gene as LGHNA and YSLEER. V and J are trimmed by 0 bases and 2 bases, and the gene matches miss 3 bases of the junction. Taken from cysteine to phenylalanine, the CDR3 has 16 residues. Just the 48-base CDR3 DNA is kept, in frame starting at base 1. The thymus tissue came from surgical resects taken out during corrective cardiac surgery. Immunologically healthy infants undergoing open corrective cardiac surgery for congenital heart defects in Finland were used as donors. Thymocytes were released mechanically from tissue and stored at -70 °C as pellets of roughly 9.5-32 million cells. A QIAsymphony instrument was used to extract genomic DNA from frozen cell pellets. Points on this clone: Its antigen remains unidentified. Qualities for individual bases were not recorded, and no much larger clone is one base off.

TCRB and TCRAD loci were amplified from a standardized quantity of quality-controlled genomic DNA using the immunoSEQ multiplex PCR assay. The amplicons spanned the V(D)J region and were long enough to cover the CDR3 and allow V and J genes to be identified. Through the commercial immunoSEQ service, the amplicons were sequenced on an Illumina platform. Processing in the source paper ran as follows. Primer bias and sequencing errors were corrected as previously described, and TCRAD and TCRB definitions were based on the IMGT database. Repertoires were analysed with immunoSEQ Analyzer 3.0 and VDJTools, covering basic statistics, V/J segment usage, diversity estimates, rarefaction and pairwise overlap. Chao1, ChaoE, Efron-Thisted, Shannon and inverse Simpson indices were used to estimate diversity, which was also estimated on datasets down-sampled to the smallest sample. Repertoire overlap used strict matching of CDR3 nucleotide sequence, V gene and J gene, with Jaccard-based multidimensional scaling clustering. The source is immuneACCESS, and TCRdb retained only in-frame sequences with V and J called. Part of the clones is not carried over; for the studies checked, unresolved V genes explain less than half of this, and the remainder is unexplained. V, J and clone size reflect that table, while D and trimming were determined from the DNA. Across this sample there are about 130,000 clones, with around 94% seen only once. Clones ranked in the top ten supply 0.02% to 0.03% of the sample.

The rearrangement combines TRBV4-3 with TRBJ2-3, with 9 central nucleotides matching TRBD2. Material: thymus tissue. This receptor was taken from a boy under two years old with a congenital heart defect but otherwise immunologically healthy. For the CDR3, the sequence is CASSQDSSGVTDTQYF. The DNA sequence reads TGCGCCAGCAGCCAAGATTCTAGCGGGGTCACAGATACGCAGTATTTT.